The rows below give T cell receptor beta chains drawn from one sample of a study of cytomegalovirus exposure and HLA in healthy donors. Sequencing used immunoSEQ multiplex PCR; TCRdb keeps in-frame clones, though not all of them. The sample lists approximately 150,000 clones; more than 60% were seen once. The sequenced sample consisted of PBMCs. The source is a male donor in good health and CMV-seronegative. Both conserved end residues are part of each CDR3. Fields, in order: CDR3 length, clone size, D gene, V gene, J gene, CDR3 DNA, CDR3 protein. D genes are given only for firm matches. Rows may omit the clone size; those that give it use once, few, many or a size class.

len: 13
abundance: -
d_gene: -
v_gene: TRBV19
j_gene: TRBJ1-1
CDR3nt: TGTGCCAGTAGTATGTTGTCAGACACTGAAGCTTTCTTT
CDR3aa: CASSMLSDTEAFF

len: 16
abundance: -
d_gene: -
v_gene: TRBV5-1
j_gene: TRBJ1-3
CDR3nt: TGCGCCAGCAGCTACCTGACGGCCTCGGGTGGAAACACCATATATTTT
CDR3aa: CASSYLTASGGNTIYF

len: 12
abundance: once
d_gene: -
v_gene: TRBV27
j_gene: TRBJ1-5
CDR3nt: TGTGCCAGCAGGGAGGGGAATCAGCCCCAGCATTTT
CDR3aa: CASREGNQPQHF

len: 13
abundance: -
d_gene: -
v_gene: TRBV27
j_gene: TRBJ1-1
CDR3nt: TGTGCCAGCAGTTTACAGTTGAACACTGAAGCTTTCTTT
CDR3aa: CASSLQLNTEAFF

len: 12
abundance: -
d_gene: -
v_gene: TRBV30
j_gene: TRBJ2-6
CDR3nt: TGTGCCTGGACGCGTGGGGCCAACGTCCTGACTTTC
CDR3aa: CAWTRGANVLTF

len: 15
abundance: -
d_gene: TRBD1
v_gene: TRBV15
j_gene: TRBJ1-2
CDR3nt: TGTGCCACCAGCGGAACCTGGGACAGGTACTATGGCTACACCTTC
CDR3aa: CATSGTWDRYYGYTF

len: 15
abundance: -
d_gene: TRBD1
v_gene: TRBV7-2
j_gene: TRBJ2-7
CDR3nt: TGTGCCAGCAGCTTAGTAGGGGGACAGGGAAGGGAGCAGTACTTC
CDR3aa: CASSLVGGQGREQYF

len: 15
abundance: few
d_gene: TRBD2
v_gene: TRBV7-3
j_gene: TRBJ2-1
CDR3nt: TGTGCCAGCAGCTCGAGCGGGGGGCCGTGGAATGAGCAGTTCTTC
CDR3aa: CASSSSGGPWNEQFF

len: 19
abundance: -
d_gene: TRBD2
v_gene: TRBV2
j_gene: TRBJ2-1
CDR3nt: TGTGCCAGCAACTTAAAGGGACTAGCGGGATGGAGCTCCTACAATGAGCAGTTCTTC
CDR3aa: CASNLKGLAGWSSYNEQFF

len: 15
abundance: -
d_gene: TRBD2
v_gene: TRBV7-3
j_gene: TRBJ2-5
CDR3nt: TGTGCCAGCAGCCAAGGGACTAGCGGGGAAGAGACCCAGTACTTC
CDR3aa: CASSQGTSGEETQYF

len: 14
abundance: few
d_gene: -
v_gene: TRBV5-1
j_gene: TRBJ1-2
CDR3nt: TGCGCCAGCAGCTTGCAGGGGAGCACTACTGGCTACACCTTC
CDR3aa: CASSLQGSTTGYTF

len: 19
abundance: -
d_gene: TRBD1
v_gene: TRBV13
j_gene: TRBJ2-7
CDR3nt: TGTGCCAGCAGCCCAACTCAGACAGGGGGAGTTCCAATATACTACGAGCAGTACTTC
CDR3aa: CASSPTQTGGVPIYYEQYF

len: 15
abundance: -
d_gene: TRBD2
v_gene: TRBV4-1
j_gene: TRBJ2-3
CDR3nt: TGCGCCAGCAGCCAGGGACTAGTCGGCACAGATACGCAGTATTTT
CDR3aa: CASSQGLVGTDTQYF

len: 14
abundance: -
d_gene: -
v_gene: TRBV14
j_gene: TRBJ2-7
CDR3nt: TGTGCCAGCAGGCCGACAGGAATATCCTACGAGCAGTACTTC
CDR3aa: CASRPTGISYEQYF

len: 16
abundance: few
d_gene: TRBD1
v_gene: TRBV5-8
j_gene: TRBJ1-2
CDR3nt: TGTGCCAGCAGCTATCCACCGGGACAGGGGATTGCGGGCTACACCTTC
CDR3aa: CASSYPPGQGIAGYTF

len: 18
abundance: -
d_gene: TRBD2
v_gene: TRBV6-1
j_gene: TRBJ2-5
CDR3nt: TGTGCCAGCAGTGAAGCCGGACTAGCGGGACGGATGGGGGAGACCCAGTACTTC
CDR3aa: CASSEAGLAGRMGETQYF

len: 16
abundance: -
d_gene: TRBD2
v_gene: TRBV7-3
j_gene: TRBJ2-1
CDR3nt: TGTGCCAGCAGCTCATCCGGGACTAGCGGGGGCAATGAGCAGTTCTTC
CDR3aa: CASSSSGTSGGNEQFF

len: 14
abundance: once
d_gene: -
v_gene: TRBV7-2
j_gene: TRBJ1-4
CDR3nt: TGTGCCAGCAGCTTCCAGGCCTCTAATGAAAAACTGTTTTTT
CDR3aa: CASSFQASNEKLFF

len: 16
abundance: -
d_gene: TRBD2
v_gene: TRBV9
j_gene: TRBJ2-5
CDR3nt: TGTGCCAGCAGCGTGACGACTAGCGGGTACCAAGAGACCCAGTACTTC
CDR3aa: CASSVTTSGYQETQYF

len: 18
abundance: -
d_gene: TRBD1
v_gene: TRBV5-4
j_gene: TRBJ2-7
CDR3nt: TGTGCCAGCAGCTTGCAACCGACGGGACAGGGGATCACCTACGAGCAGTACTTC
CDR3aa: CASSLQPTGQGITYEQYF

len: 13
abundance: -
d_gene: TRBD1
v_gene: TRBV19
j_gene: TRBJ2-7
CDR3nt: TGTGCCAGCGCGAGGGACAGATCCTACGAGCAGTACTTC
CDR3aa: CASARDRSYEQYF

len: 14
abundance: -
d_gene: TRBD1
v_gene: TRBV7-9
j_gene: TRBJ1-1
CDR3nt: TGTACCAGCAGCCGACAGGGGGTGAACACTGAAGCTTTCTTT
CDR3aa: CTSSRQGVNTEAFF

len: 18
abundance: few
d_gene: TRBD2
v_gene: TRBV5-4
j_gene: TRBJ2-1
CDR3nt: TGTGCCAGCAGCCAGGGACTAGCGGGGGGCCGCTCCTACAATGAGCAGTTCTTC
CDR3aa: CASSQGLAGGRSYNEQFF

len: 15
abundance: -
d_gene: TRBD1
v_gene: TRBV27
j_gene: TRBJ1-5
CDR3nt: TGTGCCAGCAGACCACAGGGGATGATCAATCAGCCCCAGCATTTT
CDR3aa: CASRPQGMINQPQHF

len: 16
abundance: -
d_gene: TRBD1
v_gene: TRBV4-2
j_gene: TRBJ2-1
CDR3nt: TGTGCCAGCAGCCAAGACGTGGGACAGGGGGCGAATGAGCAGTTCTTC
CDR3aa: CASSQDVGQGANEQFF

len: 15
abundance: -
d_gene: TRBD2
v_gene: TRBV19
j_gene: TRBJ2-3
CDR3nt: TGTGCCAGTAGGCCGGGGGGTTTGCGCACAGATACGCAGTATTTT
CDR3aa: CASRPGGLRTDTQYF

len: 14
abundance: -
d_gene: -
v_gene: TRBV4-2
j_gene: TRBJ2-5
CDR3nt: TGTGCCAGCAGCCCGGGATACACGATGGGGACCCAGTACTTC
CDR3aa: CASSPGYTMGTQYF

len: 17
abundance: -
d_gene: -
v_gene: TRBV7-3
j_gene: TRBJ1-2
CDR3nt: TGTGCCAGCAGCTCGCCCCCTGGGAGGCCCGCGGGCTATGGCTACACCTTC
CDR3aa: CASSSPPGRPAGYGYTF

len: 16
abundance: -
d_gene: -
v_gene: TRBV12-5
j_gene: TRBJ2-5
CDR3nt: TGTGCTAGTGGTACGCAGCAGGGGGCGCGGGAGGAGACCCAGTACTTC
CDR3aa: CASGTQQGAREETQYF

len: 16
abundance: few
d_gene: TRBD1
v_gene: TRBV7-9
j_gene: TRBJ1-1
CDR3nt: TGTGCCAGCAGCCCACCCCTGGGACAGATGAACACTGAAGCTTTCTTT
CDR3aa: CASSPPLGQMNTEAFF

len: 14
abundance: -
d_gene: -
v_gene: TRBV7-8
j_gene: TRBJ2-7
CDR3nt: TGTGCCAGCAGCTTAGCACAGCTCTCCTACGAGCAGTACTTC
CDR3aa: CASSLAQLSYEQYF

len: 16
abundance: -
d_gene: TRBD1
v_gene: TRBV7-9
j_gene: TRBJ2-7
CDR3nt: TGTGCCAGCAGCAGAATAGGACAGGGCCGAGGGGGCGAGCAGTACTTC
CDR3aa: CASSRIGQGRGGEQYF

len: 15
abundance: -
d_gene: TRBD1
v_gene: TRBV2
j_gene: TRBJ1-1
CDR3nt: TGTGCCAGCAGTGGGGGGACAGCATTGAACACTGAAGCTTTCTTT
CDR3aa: CASSGGTALNTEAFF

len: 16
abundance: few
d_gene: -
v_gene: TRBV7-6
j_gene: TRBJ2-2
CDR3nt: TGTGCCAGCAGCTTAGTGGCGACAGCGAACACCGGGGAGCTGTTTTTT
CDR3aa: CASSLVATANTGELFF

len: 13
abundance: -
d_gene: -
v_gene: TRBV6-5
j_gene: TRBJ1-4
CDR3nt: TGTGCCAGCAGACCAGGGATGAGGGAAAAACTGTTTTTT
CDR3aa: CASRPGMREKLFF

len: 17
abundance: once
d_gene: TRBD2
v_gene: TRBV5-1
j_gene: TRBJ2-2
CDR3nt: TGCGCCAGCAGCTTGGACCCAGCGGGGGGAGATACCGGGGAGCTGTTTTTT
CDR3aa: CASSLDPAGGDTGELFF

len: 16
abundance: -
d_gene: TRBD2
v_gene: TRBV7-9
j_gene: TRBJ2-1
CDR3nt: TGTGCCAGCAGTCGTTCAACCGGGACTAGCGGAGGAGAGCAGTTCTTC
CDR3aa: CASSRSTGTSGGEQFF

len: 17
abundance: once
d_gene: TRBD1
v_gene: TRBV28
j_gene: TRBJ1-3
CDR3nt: TGTGCCAGCAGTTTAACCCGGGACAGGGCTTTAGGAAACACCATATATTTT
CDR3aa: CASSLTRDRALGNTIYF

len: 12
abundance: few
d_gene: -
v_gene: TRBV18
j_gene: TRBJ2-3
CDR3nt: TGTGCCAGCTCACCTTACCAAGCACGACTGTATTTT
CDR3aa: CASSPYQARLYF

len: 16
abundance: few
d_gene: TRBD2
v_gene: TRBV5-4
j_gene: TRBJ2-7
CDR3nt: TGTGCCAGCAGCTTGATGCCACGGGGGGGCCGGGGCGAGCAGTACTTC
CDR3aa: CASSLMPRGGRGEQYF

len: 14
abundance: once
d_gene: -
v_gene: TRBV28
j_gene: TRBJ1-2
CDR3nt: TGTGCCAGTACCCCAGGGGTCACTAACTATGGCTACACCTTC
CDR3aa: CASTPGVTNYGYTF

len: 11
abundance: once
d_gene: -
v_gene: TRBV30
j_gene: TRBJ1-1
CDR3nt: TGTGCCTGGGTGGGCTTTACTGAAGCTTTCTTT
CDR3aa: CAWVGFTEAFF

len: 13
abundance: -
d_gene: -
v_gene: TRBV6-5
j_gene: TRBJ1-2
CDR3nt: TGTGCCGCCCGGGGGGCTAATAACTATGGCTACACCTTC
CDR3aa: CAARGANNYGYTF

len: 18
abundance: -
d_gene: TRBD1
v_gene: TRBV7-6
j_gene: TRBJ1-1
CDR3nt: TGTGCCAGCAGCCCCCGGGGGACAGGGCTTGCCCACGGCACTGAAGCTTTCTTT
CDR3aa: CASSPRGTGLAHGTEAFF

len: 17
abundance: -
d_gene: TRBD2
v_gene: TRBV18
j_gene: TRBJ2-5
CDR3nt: TGTGCCAGCTCTGGCGGGAGTGCGCTTGGTACTGTGGAGACCCAGTACTTC
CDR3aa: CASSGGSALGTVETQYF

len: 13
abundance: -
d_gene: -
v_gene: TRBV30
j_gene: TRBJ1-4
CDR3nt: TGTGCCTGGAGTGTAAACAATAATGAAAAACTGTTTTTT
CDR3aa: CAWSVNNNEKLFF

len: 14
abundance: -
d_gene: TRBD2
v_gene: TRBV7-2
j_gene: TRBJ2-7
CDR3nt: TGTGCCAGCAGCTTAGGCGGGGGGGCGGAGGAGCAGTACTTC
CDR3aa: CASSLGGGAEEQYF

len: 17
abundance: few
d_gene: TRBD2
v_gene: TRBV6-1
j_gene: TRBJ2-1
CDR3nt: TGTGCCAGCAGTGAATACCTAGCGGGGAGCTCCTACAATGAGCAGTTCTTC
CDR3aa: CASSEYLAGSSYNEQFF

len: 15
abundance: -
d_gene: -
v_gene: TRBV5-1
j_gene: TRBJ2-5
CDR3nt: TGCGCCAGCAGCTTGGGGGGTCGGCCGGAGGCGACCCAGTACTTC
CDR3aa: CASSLGGRPEATQYF

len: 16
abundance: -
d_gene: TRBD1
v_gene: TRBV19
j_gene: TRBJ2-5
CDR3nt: TGTGCCAGTAGTACAGGACAGGATCCCATAGGAGAGACCCAGTACTTC
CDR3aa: CASSTGQDPIGETQYF

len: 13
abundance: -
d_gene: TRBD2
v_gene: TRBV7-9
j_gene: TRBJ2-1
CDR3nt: TGTGCCTGTCGGACTAGCGGGGGGGATGAGCAGTTCTTC
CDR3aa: CACRTSGGDEQFF

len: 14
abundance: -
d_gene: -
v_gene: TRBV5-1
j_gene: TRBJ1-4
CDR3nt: TGCGCCAGCAGCCCGGGGTCGGTGGGTGAAAAACTGTTTTTT
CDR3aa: CASSPGSVGEKLFF

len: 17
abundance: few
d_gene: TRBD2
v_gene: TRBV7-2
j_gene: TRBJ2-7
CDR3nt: TGTGCCAGCAGCTTAAACCGAGGCCATAGCGGGGGGGATTCGGGGAGCTTC
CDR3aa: CASSLNRGHSGGDSGSF